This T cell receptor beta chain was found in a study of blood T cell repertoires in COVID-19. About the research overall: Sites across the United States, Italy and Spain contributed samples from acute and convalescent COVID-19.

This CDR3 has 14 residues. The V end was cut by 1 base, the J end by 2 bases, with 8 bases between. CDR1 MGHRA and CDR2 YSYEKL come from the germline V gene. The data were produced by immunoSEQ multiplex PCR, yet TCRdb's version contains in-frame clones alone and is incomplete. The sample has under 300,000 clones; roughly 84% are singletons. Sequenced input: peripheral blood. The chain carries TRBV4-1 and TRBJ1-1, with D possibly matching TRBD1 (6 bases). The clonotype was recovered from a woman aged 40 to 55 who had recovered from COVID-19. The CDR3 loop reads CASSQGTDNTEAFF. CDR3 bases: TGCGCCAGCAGCCAAGGGACAGATAACACTGAAGCTTTCTTT.